The sequence of this T cell receptor beta chain was determined in a study of T cell responses to AZD1222 COVID-19 vaccine. Assay used: immunoSEQ multiplex PCR; TCRdb lists only in-frame clones, some missing. The sample carries approximately 150,000 clones, 90% recorded once. Trimming took 4 bases from V and 8 from J, leaving 23 bases between them. The length of the CDR3 is 16 residues. Germline V CDR1 and CDR2: LNHDA, SQIVND (reference sequence). Pooled together were second doses at about 4 or about 12 weeks. Notes on this clone: What it binds is not known.

Study results and limitations: Of spike-specific TCRs, nearly half reportedly target regions left unmutated in variants. CD4 TCRs covered the whole spike, strongest at regions 160-218 and 743-854.

The TCR originated in an adult who received the AZD1222 COVID-19 vaccine. This specimen consisted of peripheral blood, obtained 28 days after the second AZD1222 dose. J is TRBJ1-1 and V is TRBV19, with a weak D call TRBD1 (6 bases). CDR3 in amino acids: CASSSGGRGILREAFF. CDR3 nucleotide sequence: TGTGCCAGTAGTAGTGGGGGCCGGGGAATATTGCGCGAAGCTTTCTTT.